The 8 T cell receptor beta chains reported below all come from one sample, sequenced in a study of T-cell memory formation after mild COVID-19 (dated by TCRdb to the early 2020s). The library was generated by 5' RACE. Sequencing was carried out with an Illumina NovaSeq 6000. The raw public data were reprocessed by TCRdb itself: fastp quality trimming at Q25, MiXCR clonotype calling, in-frame beta chains only. Rows are unified per CDR3 protein, each entry keeping the most common DNA and genes. The sample table lists about 360,000 distinct CDR3 sequences, 14% of them with a count of one. Less than 25% of the sample belongs to the ten largest clones. Sequencing was carried out using PBMCs or a T cell subset sorted from them (not recorded which). Receptors originate from a man between 18 and 29 years old who had mild COVID-19 (a few samples of this study predate the infection). The sample titles of this study are shuffled in the database, so cell type and time point are left out; the donor was told from shared clones.

The rearrangement joins TRBV4-3 to TRBJ1-2; D is unclear. Germline loops: CDR1 LGHNA, CDR2 YSLEER. This CDR3 has 15 amino acids. The ends were cut back, 1 base at V and 2 bases at J, with 11 bases in the middle. The CDR3 DNA reads as TGCGCCAGCAGCCAAGTTCCCCCGAGGAACTATGGCTACACCTTC. Its translation: CASSQVPPRNYGYTF.

This clonotype was picked up a small number of times. This chain connects TRBV7-9 to TRBJ1-4; 9 bases fit TRBD1. The CDR3 is 18 amino acids. Unmatched junction bases numbered 13, after V lost 5 bases and J lost 3 bases. CDR1 and CDR2 (germline): SEHNR, FQNEAQ (reference sequence). The CDR3 bases are TGTGCCAGCAGCCTGGCCGGGACAGGGAATGTGCCTAATGAAAAACTGTTTTTT. Protein: CASSLAGTGNVPNEKLFF. The full variable domain, with the rest looked up from reference TRBV7-9 and TRBJ1-4, is DTGVSQNPRHKITKRGQNVTFRCDPISEHNRLYWYRQTLGQGPEFLTYFQNEAQLEKSRLLSDRFSAERPKGSFSTLEIQRTEQGDSAMYLCASSLAGTGNVPNEKLFFGSGTQLSVL.

CDR3 sequence: CSARSVPRHSGNTIYF. The CDR3 nucleotides are TGCAGTGCTAGGAGTGTCCCACGCCACTCTGGAAACACCATATATTTT. V usage is TRBV20-1 and J usage is TRBJ1-3; no clear D gene. Germline V lookup: CDR1 DFQATT, CDR2 SNEGSKA (reference sequence). V was pared by 3 bases and J by 0 bases, with 15 bases between. This CDR3 contains 16 residues.

The chain recombines TRBV11-2 with TRBJ1-5; possible D gene TRBD1, 6 bases. Looked up from germline, CDR1 is SGHAT and CDR2 is FQNNGV. CDR3 size: 15 residues. V lost 0 bases and J lost 3, with 9 bases in between. The CDR3 is CASSLERGDNQPQHF. In DNA, the CDR3 is TGTGCCAGCAGCTTAGAGAGGGGGGACAATCAGCCCCAGCATTTT.

This clonotype appeared a few times. The chain recombines TRBV10-2 with TRBJ2-1; 13 bases fit TRBD2. The germline V gene encodes CDR1 WSHSY and CDR2 SAAADI. This CDR3 has 16 residues. The junction had 10 bases not matched to a gene; V was cut back by 10 bases and J by 4 bases. In DNA, the CDR3 is TGCGCCACCACGGGACTAGCGGGGAGAAGGTACAATGAGCAGTTCTTC. This gives the protein CATTGLAGRRYNEQFF.

This clonotype was detected only a few times. The rearrangement joins TRBV5-6 to TRBJ2-3; 8 positions match TRBD2. V lost 3 bases and J lost 2; bases outside the gene matches: 11. Germline values: CDR1 SGHDT, CDR2 YYEEEE. The CDR3 has 17 amino acids. The CDR3 reads CASSSPLRGGPTDTQYF. The CDR3 coding sequence is TGTGCCAGCAGCTCCCCTCTTCGCGGGGGGCCCACAGATACGCAGTATTTT.

This clonotype was found many times. The chain is built from TRBV5-1 and TRBJ2-3; possible D gene TRBD1, 6 bases. CDR1 SGHRS and CDR2 YFSETQ come from the germline V gene. The CDR3 spans 14 residues. V was shortened by 2 bases and J by 3 bases, with 10 bases between the two germline ends. CDR3: CASSFGQGTDTQYF. CDR3 DNA: TGCGCCAGCAGCTTCGGGCAGGGGACAGATACGCAGTATTTT.

This chain links TRBV2 with TRBJ1-2, with 10 bases matching TRBD1. CDR3 size: 17 residues. CDR1 and CDR2 (germline): SNHLY, FYNNEI. V gave up 4 bases and J gave up 5 bases; unmatched junction bases: 13. The CDR3 bases are TGTGCCAGCAGTGCGGGACAGGGGAGGCCAAGGCGATATGGCTACACCTTC. Translating it yields CASSAGQGRPRRYGYTF. Together with reference TRBV2 and TRBJ1-2, the CDR3 gives the full variable domain: EPEVTQTPSHQVTQMGQEVILRCVPISNHLYFYWYRQILGQKVEFLVSFYNNEISEKSEIFDDQFSVERPDGSNFTLKIRSTKLEDSAMYFCASSAGQGRPRRYGYTFGSGTRLTVV.